Presented here are 20 T cell receptor beta chains from one specimen sequenced in a study of OX40 agonist ivuxolimab in advanced cancers. Data came from immunoSEQ multiplex PCR; TCRdb stores just in-frame clones and leaves some out. This sample has 35,000 to 45,000 clones; 80% to 90% occur once, and the top ten carry approximately 4.6%. The sequencing used CD4+ or CD8+ T cells sorted from blood, collected in a trial of the OX40 agonist ivuxolimab. The origin of the receptors is an adult with an advanced solid tumor such as melanoma, head and neck, liver or kidney cancer.

This rearrangement joins TRBV7-9 to TRBJ1-4, with D possibly TRBD1 on 5 matching bases. Trimming removed 5 bases from V and 0 bases from J, with 13 bases in between. The germline gives CDR1 SEHNR, CDR2 FQNEAQ (reference sequence). CDR3 size: 16 residues. The CDR3 DNA reads as TGTGCCAGCAGCGGCCGGGGCCAAGCAACTAATGAAAAACTGTTTTTT. It is translated as CASSGRGQATNEKLFF. The full variable domain, in which reference TRBV7-9 and TRBJ1-4 provide the parts outside the CDR3, is DTGVSQNPRHKITKRGQNVTFRCDPISEHNRLYWYRQTLGQGPEFLTYFQNEAQLEKSRLLSDRFSAERPKGSFSTLEIQRTEQGDSAMYLCASSGRGQATNEKLFFGSGTQLSVL.

CDR3 nucleotide sequence: TGTGCCAGCAGTTCCGGGACAGGGGGCGTTCAGCCCCAGCATTTT. This translates into CASSSGTGGVQPQHF. This sequence joins TRBV28 and TRBJ1-5; the match to TRBD1 covers 12 bases. Germline assignment: CDR1 MDHEN and CDR2 SYDVKM. The V gene end was trimmed by 4 bases and the J gene end by 6 bases; junction bases not matched to a gene: 4. The CDR3 has 15 residues.

The chain has TRBV5-4 and TRBJ2-2; 10 nucleotides match TRBD1. This CDR3 has 15 residues. Unmatched junction bases numbered 4, after V lost 2 bases and J lost 6 bases. Germline assignment: CDR1 SGHNT and CDR2 YYREEE (reference sequence). CDR3 bases: TGTGCCAGCAGCTTCGACAGGGGGCGCCCCGGGGAGCTGTTTTTT. Protein product: CASSFDRGRPGELFF.

For this clone: Other DNA variants within this sample encode the same CDR3. The chain couples TRBV5-6 to TRBJ2-7; D possibly corresponds to TRBD2 (6 bases). This CDR3 spans 14 amino acids. Germline CDR1 reads SGHDT; CDR2 reads YYEEEE. The V and J ends lost 4 bases and 0 bases respectively, with 11 bases between them. CDR3 loop: CASSAGTVSYEQYF. The DNA for the CDR3 is TGTGCCAGCAGCGCGGGGACGGTCTCCTACGAGCAGTACTTC.

J is TRBJ1-2 and V is TRBV6-4, with 8 bases matching TRBD1. The ends lost 2 bases at V and 12 bases at J; junction bases unmatched: 14. This CDR3 region has 15 residues. In germline, CDR1 is MRHNA, CDR2 SNTAGT. The CDR3 DNA reads TGTGCCAGCAGTGACCCCGGACAGGGCCCGCGCCGCGACACCTTC. This translates into CASSDPGQGPRRDTF.

The chain couples TRBV7-3 to TRBJ2-3, with 7 bases aligning to TRBD2. This CDR3 is built from 12 residues. Per germline, CDR1 SGHTA and CDR2 FQGTGA. Trimming at V came to 2 bases and at J to 11 bases, leaving 4 bases not matched to a gene. The CDR3, as DNA: TGTGCCAGCAGCTTAGGCGGGAGTGTGCAGTATTTT. Protein sequence: CASSLGGSVQYF.

The chain combines TRBV10-1 with TRBJ1-3; no firm D call. V was pared by 3 bases and J by 7 bases, with 22 bases between. There are 17 residues in the CDR3. Germline CDR1 is WNHNN and CDR2 is SYGVQD (reference sequence). CDR3: CASSDWGNCVWVNTIYF. CDR3 sequence (DNA): TGCGCCAGCAGTGATTGGGGTAATTGTGTCTGGGTCAACACCATATATTTT.

The gene calls are TRBV7-9 and TRBJ2-4, with TRBD1 matching over 12 bases. The CDR3 spans 18 residues. Germline loops: CDR1 SEHNR, CDR2 FQNEAQ (reference sequence). V gave up 4 bases and J gave up 9 bases; unmatched junction bases: 16. The CDR3, as DNA: TGTGCCAGCAGCTCATCGCCTCGGGACAGGGGGCTTTATTCCATTCAGTACTTC. It specifies CASSSSPRDRGLYSIQYF.

This clone was detected only once. The chain carries TRBV19 and TRBJ1-2; D ambiguous. Germline V gene data show CDR1 as LNHDA and CDR2 as SQIVND (reference sequence). The CDR3 totals 12 residues. Trimming removed 7 bases from V and 5 bases from J, with 11 bases in between. CDR3 sequence (DNA): TGTGCCAGTACACGGACTGAGTATGGCTACACCTTC. Translated: CASTRTEYGYTF.

The chain has TRBV9 and TRBJ2-5, with TRBD2 matching over 7 bases. CDR1 and CDR2 from the germline V gene are SGDLS and YYNGEE. This CDR3 has 15 residues. V shed 4 bases and J 8 bases; nucleotides not matched to a gene: 14. As DNA, the CDR3 is TGTGCCAGCAGCCCACCCGGGGCGGGGGTAAACACCCAGTACTTC. The encoded protein is CASSPPGAGVNTQYF.

The chain combines TRBV28 with TRBJ2-5; a weak D match, TRBD2 (6 bases). Looked up from germline, CDR1 is MDHEN and CDR2 is SYDVKM. This CDR3 region has 17 residues. V dropped 4 bases and J dropped 2 bases, with 20 bases sitting between them. The CDR3 bases are TGTGCCAGCAGTTCGGGTCTGGGCGGGACCAATCAAGAGACCCAGTACTTC. It yields the protein CASSSGLGGTNQETQYF.

The chain carries TRBV30 and TRBJ1-6; 11 bases match TRBD1. V was clipped by 7 bases and J by 3 bases; unmatched bases: 5. Germline CDR1 GTSNPN, CDR2 SVGIG (reference sequence). The CDR3 is made up of 15 amino acids. The CDR3 here is CASGTGGYYNSPLHF. For the CDR3, the DNA is TGTGCCTCCGGGACAGGGGGGTACTATAATTCACCCCTCCACTTT.

The chain uses TRBV19 and TRBJ2-2, with D possibly being TRBD2 (5 bases). V dropped 5 bases and J dropped 5 bases, with 15 bases sitting between them. CDR1 is LNHDA and CDR2 is SQIVND in the germline V gene (reference sequence). The CDR3 loop spans 15 amino acids. The CDR3 loop reads CASSSSGGGTGELFF. CDR3 in DNA: TGTGCCAGTAGTTCCAGCGGTGGTGGGACCGGGGAGCTGTTTTTT.

The chain carries TRBV12-5 and TRBJ2-3; 7 nucleotides align to TRBD1. CDR3 length: 15 amino acids. Trimming removed 6 bases from V and 4 bases from J; junction bases left unmatched: 10. From germline, CDR1 is LGHNT and CDR2 FRNRAP. The CDR3 nucleotides read TGTGCTAGTGGCCTTGACAGGGCGGCGGCAGATACGCAGTATTTT. The encoded protein is CASGLDRAAADTQYF.

The DNA for the CDR3 is TGTGCCTGGAGTCACATAGATACGCAGTATTTT. It is translated as CAWSHIDTQYF. The gene calls are TRBV30 and TRBJ2-3; no reliable D call. Germline CDR1 reads GTSNPN; CDR2 reads SVGIG (reference sequence). The CDR3 contains 11 residues. Deletions cut 2 bases from V and 5 bases from J, with 5 bases between. Combining the CDR3 with reference TRBV30 and TRBJ2-3 gives the whole variable domain SQTIHQWPATLVQPVGSPLSLECTVEGTSNPNLYWYRQAAGRGLQLLFYSVGIGQISSEVPQNLSASRPQDRQFILSSKKLLLSDSGFYLCAWSHIDTQYFGPGTRLTVL.

Here the CDR3 reads CASTTGGTGVNNEQFF. Here the CDR3 DNA reads TGTGCCAGCACCACTGGAGGGACAGGGGTCAACAATGAGCAGTTCTTC. This chain uses TRBV28 with TRBJ2-1, with 10 bases aligning to TRBD1. The CDR3 contains 16 residues. Germline values: CDR1 MDHEN, CDR2 SYDVKM. Trimming cost V 7 bases and J 5 bases; bases outside gene matches: 11.

The CDR3 reads CASSLSGTGLTEAFF. For the CDR3, the DNA is TGTGCCAGTAGTTTATCCGGGACAGGCCTCACTGAAGCTTTCTTT. This chain connects TRBV19 to TRBJ1-1, with TRBD1 matching 8 bases. The CDR3 spans 15 residues. Per the germline V gene, CDR1 is LNHDA and CDR2 is SQIVND (reference sequence). The trim removed 5 bases at V and 4 bases at J, leaving 9 bases unmatched.

The rearrangement links TRBV4-1 to TRBJ2-1; 12 bases match TRBD2. The CDR3 contains 15 residues. V shed 2 bases, J shed 7 bases, and the junction held 3 bases outside the gene matches. Germline loops: CDR1 MGHRA, CDR2 YSYEKL. The CDR3 DNA follows: TGCGCCAGCAGCCAAACTAGCGGGAGGTGGAATGAGCAGTTCTTC. Amino acid sequence: CASSQTSGRWNEQFF.

This clone was seen a single time. CDR3 in DNA: TGTGCCAGCTCACCCTTCCAACCGGGACAGGGAGATGAGCAGTACTTC. Amino acids: CASSPFQPGQGDEQYF. This rearrangement joins TRBV18 to TRBJ2-7, with 9 nucleotides matching TRBD1. Germline V gene sequence: CDR1 KGHSH, CDR2 LQKENI. V dropped 3 bases and J dropped 7; count of bases not matched to a gene: 13. CDR3 length: 16 amino acids.

This clone occurred once. The chain uses TRBV2 and TRBJ1-6, with TRBD1 matching over 8 bases. The CDR3 has 15 amino acids. The germline V gene encodes CDR1 SNHLY and CDR2 FYNNEI. V shed 1 base and J 9 bases; nucleotides not matched to a gene: 5. CDR3 DNA sequence: TGTGCCAGCAGTGAAGGGGGACAGGAGATTTCACCCCTCCACTTT. It translates to CASSEGGQEISPLHF. Combining the CDR3 with reference TRBV2 and TRBJ1-6 gives the whole variable domain EPEVTQTPSHQVTQMGQEVILRCVPISNHLYFYWYRQILGQKVEFLVSFYNNEISEKSEIFDDQFSVERPDGSNFTLKIRSTKLEDSAMYFCASSEGGQEISPLHFGNGTRLTVT.